This T cell receptor beta chain was profiled in a study of cytomegalovirus exposure and HLA in healthy donors. Study-level results: In a later analysis, most CMV-associated TCR beta chains appeared HLA-restricted. Previous analysis showed most TCR beta V segments were productive about 90% or about 30% of the time. TCR association rates varied by HLA locus in a later analysis, with DRB1 highest and HLA-C lowest.

Of note for this clone: Its antigen is unidentified.

Germline CDR1 SGDLS, CDR2 YYNGEE. This CDR3 has 16 amino acids. The V segment lost 3 bases and the J segment 1 base; nucleotides outside the gene matches: 6. Both 60 Vbeta primers and 13 Jbeta primers went into the PCR. Method: immunoSEQ multiplex PCR; TCRdb's copy keeps in-frame clones and lacks some. The table shows a few hundred thousand clones, with about four fifths occurring only once. This receptor was taken from a girl aged 2-10 years in good health and CMV-seronegative. Sequencing was carried out using PBMCs. This sequence joins TRBV9 and TRBJ2-2; 7 bases match TRBD2. The CDR3 DNA reads as TGTGCCAGCAGCGGACCTAGCGGACGGAACACCGGGGAGCTGTTTTTT. Amino acids: CASSGPSGRNTGELFF.